The 15 T cell receptor beta chains listed next were all sequenced from one sample in a study of blood T cell repertoires in COVID-19. The data were produced by immunoSEQ multiplex PCR, yet TCRdb's version contains in-frame clones alone and is incomplete. Seen here are some 72,000 clones, around nine tenths observed once, and the top ten hold around 5%. Sequencing input: peripheral blood. The receptors come from a man over 45 with active or convalescent COVID-19.

V gene TRBV7-8 combines with J gene TRBJ1-4; unclear D gene. The CDR3 sequence is 13 residues long. The V gene's germline CDR1 is SGHVS and CDR2 FQNEAQ. V was pared by 3 bases and J by 4 bases, with 6 bases between. CDR3 residues: CASSFRDNEKLFF. CDR3 sequence (DNA): TGTGCCAGCAGCTTTCGGGATAATGAAAAACTGTTTTTT.

The rearrangement uses TRBV19 and TRBJ2-5; 11 nucleotides align to TRBD1. CDR1 is LNHDA, CDR2 SQIVND, per germline (reference sequence). V shed 6 bases, J shed 1 base, and the junction held 4 bases outside the gene matches. CDR3 length equals 15 residues. The CDR3 here is CASREGQGVQETQYF. DNA of the CDR3: TGTGCCAGTAGGGAGGGACAGGGGGTCCAAGAGACCCAGTACTTC.

This clone was detected a few times. J is TRBJ2-7 and V is TRBV5-1; 10 bases align to TRBD1. Trimming at V came to 0 bases and at J to 0 bases, leaving 0 bases not matched to a gene. The CDR3 has 15 amino acids. Germline assignment: CDR1 SGHRS and CDR2 YFSETQ. Here the CDR3 DNA reads TGCGCCAGCAGCTTGGGGACAGGGGGCTCCTACGAGCAGTACGTC. As protein: CASSLGTGGSYEQYV.

The gene calls are TRBV28 and TRBJ2-7, with 9 bases identical to TRBD1. Germline V gene lookup returns CDR1 MDHEN and CDR2 SYDVKM. The CDR3 runs to 16 residues. V lost 4 bases, J lost 4 bases, and 11 bases stayed unmatched. The CDR3 protein is CASSSVGGQGLYEQYF. Here the CDR3 DNA reads TGTGCCAGCAGTTCCGTAGGGGGACAGGGACTATACGAGCAGTACTTC.

This chain links TRBV6-5 with TRBJ1-2; tentatively, D is TRBD1 (5 bases). The CDR3 extends over 14 amino acids. The V gene's germline CDR1 is MNHEY and CDR2 SVGAGI. Trimming stripped 7 bases from V and 8 bases from J, with 20 bases between. The CDR3 spells CASIGRGTLRGYTF. DNA for the CDR3: TGTGCCAGCATCGGGAGAGGGACCCTTCGGGGCTACACCTTC.

V and J are TRBV5-1 and TRBJ2-3; D is perhaps TRBD2 (5 bases). Trimming pared 1 base from V and 6 bases from J, leaving 9 bases between. Germline V gene data show CDR1 as SGHRS and CDR2 as YFSETQ. The CDR3 runs 13 residues. The DNA for the CDR3 is TGCGCCAGCAGCTTGAACGGGGATGATACGCAGTATTTT. Protein sequence: CASSLNGDDTQYF.

This chain connects TRBV5-6 to TRBJ1-1; 9 bases match TRBD1. The CDR3 length is 15 residues. J lost 0 bases, V lost 1 base, and 1 base had no gene match. CDR1 is SGHDT, CDR2 YYEEEE, per germline. CDR3 sequence reads: CASSLTGGLNTEAFF. The CDR3 region has the DNA TGTGCCAGCAGCTTGACAGGGGGCTTGAACACTGAAGCTTTCTTT.

CDR3 sequence reads: CASSIRGGPGIGGWKPQHF. For the CDR3, the DNA is TGTGCCAGCAGTATCAGAGGGGGCCCGGGAATCGGGGGCTGGAAGCCCCAGCATTTT. The rearrangement joins TRBV28 to TRBJ1-5, with 7 bases identical to TRBD1. CDR3 size: 19 residues. The germline V gene has CDR1 MDHEN and CDR2 SYDVKM. J lost 8 bases, V lost 5 bases, and 24 bases had no gene match.

The chain links TRBV5-6 to TRBJ2-7; TRBD2 might be the D (5 bases). This CDR3 is 13 amino acids long. In germline, CDR1 is SGHDT, CDR2 YYEEEE. Trimming shortened V by 6 bases and J by 4 bases, and 14 bases separated the two germline ends. The chain's CDR3 is CASTQRGGYEQYV. The CDR3 nucleotides are TGTGCCAGCACCCAACGCGGAGGATACGAGCAGTACGTC.

The chain has TRBV10-3 and TRBJ1-6; unclear D gene. V was cut by 4 bases and J by 4 bases, with 11 bases left in between. The CDR3 has 15 residues. Looked up from germline, CDR1 is ENHRY and CDR2 is SYGVKD. The CDR3 loop reads CAISGGGEYNSPLHF. The CDR3 coding sequence is TGTGCCATCAGTGGAGGAGGCGAGTATAATTCACCCCTCCACTTT.

The CDR3 spells CAWSSSLLSSYNEQFF. In DNA form, the CDR3 reads TGTGCCTGGAGCTCCTCCCTTTTGAGCTCCTACAATGAGCAGTTCTTC. This chain links TRBV30 with TRBJ2-1; no reliable D call. The CDR3 length is 16 residues. Per the germline V gene, CDR1 is GTSNPN and CDR2 is SVGIG (reference sequence). V lost 3 bases, J lost 0 bases, and 15 bases lay in between.

The V gene is TRBV7-6, the J gene TRBJ1-4; D is unclear. Per germline, CDR1 SGHVS and CDR2 FNYEAQ. Trimming removed 1 base from V and 8 bases from J, with 11 bases in between. CDR3 length: 14 residues. CDR3 bases: TGTGCCAGCAGCTTAGGCTATAGGGAGGAAAAACTGTTTTTT. Its translation is CASSLGYREEKLFF.

The chain links TRBV4-1 to TRBJ2-7; D possibly corresponds to TRBD2 (5 bases). V lost 1 base and J 0 bases, leaving 10 bases between the germline ends. This CDR3 region has 15 residues. CDR1 is MGHRA and CDR2 is YSYEKL in the germline V gene. CDR3 nucleotide sequence: TGCGCCAGCAGCCAAGGAGGGCAAAGCTCCTACGAGCAGTACGTC. This translates into CASSQGGQSSYEQYV.

J is TRBJ2-7 and V is TRBV6-1, with D perhaps matching TRBD2 (5 bases). V was trimmed by 0 bases and J by 7 bases, leaving 16 bases between them. The germline V gene encodes CDR1 MNHNS and CDR2 SASEGT. The CDR3 is 15 amino acids. As DNA, the CDR3 is TGTGCCAGCAGTGAAGCCGGGGTGTCCTTTTTTGAGCAGTACTTC. The encoded protein is CASSEAGVSFFEQYF.

The rearrangement joins TRBV21-1 to TRBJ2-1; the table's D call, TRBD2, was not checked against the DNA. TRBV21-1 is marked as a pseudogene. CDR3 length equals 17 residues. This CDR3 is CASSKGEASGVNNEQFF. CDR3 nucleotide sequence: TGTGCCAGCAGCAAAGGTGAGGCTAGCGGGGTTAACAATGAGCAGTTCTTC.